This T cell receptor (beta chain) was sequenced during a study of T cell responses to AZD1222 COVID-19 vaccine. TCRdb keeps only in-frame clones here, not all; method: immunoSEQ multiplex PCR. Among about 140,000 clones listed, about 89% were seen once. The CDR3 sequence is 15 residues long. The V gene's germline CDR1 is MNHEY and CDR2 SVGAGI. V was shortened by 0 bases and J by 2 bases, with 10 bases between the two germline ends. About this clone: What it recognizes is unknown.

The study, taken as a whole, reports: Unmutated regions of variants are reportedly targeted by nearly half of spike-specific TCRs.

The input for sequencing was peripheral blood, taken on day 0 of AZD1222 vaccination. V usage is TRBV6-5 and J usage is TRBJ1-1; D gene uncertain. The receptor was derived from an adult in good health. The CDR3 DNA follows: TGTGCCAGCAGTTACTCGGCCAGACTAAACACTGAAGCTTTCTTT. It codes for CASSYSARLNTEAFF.